This is a list of T cell receptor beta chains from one sample in a study of T cells after posttransplantation cyclophosphamide. TCRdb's table, derived via immunoSEQ multiplex PCR, lists solely in-frame clones and lacks some. This repertoire lists some 46,000 clones without singletons; more than 2% sits in the top ten. The sequenced material came from PBMCs. The source of these receptors is a man aged 40-49 years in good health, CMV-negative, and a related stem cell transplant donor. The CDR3 runs from the conserved cysteine through the conserved F or W. D genes are given only for firm matches. The listing skips clone size in some rows; elsewhere it reads once, few, many or a size class.

TRBJ1-1 many TRBV6-5 - CASRLGNMNTEAFF TGTGCCAGCAGGTTGGGCAACATGAACACTGAAGCTTTCTTT
TRBJ1-6 many TRBV5-8 TRBD1 CASSWDSLNSPLHF TGTGCCAGCAGCTGGGACAGTCTAAATTCACCCCTCCACTTT
TRBJ2-3 few TRBV7-8 TRBD1 CASSLAGDRPGYF TGTGCCAGCAGCTTAGCGGGGGACAGACCGGGGTATTTT
TRBJ2-1 many TRBV5-1 TRBD1 CASSITGGNEQFF TGCGCCAGCAGCATAACAGGGGGCAATGAGCAGTTCTTC
TRBJ1-2 many TRBV4-3 - CASSPGHMGYGYTF TGCGCCAGCAGTCCCGGACATATGGGCTATGGCTACACCTTC
TRBJ1-3 many TRBV15 - CATSREGRGDPGNTIYF TGTGCCACCAGCAGAGAGGGGAGGGGGGACCCTGGAAACACCATATATTTT
TRBJ1-2 many TRBV12-5 - CASGTFLGGTNNYGYTF TGTGCTAGTGGTACCTTTCTGGGGGGGACTAATAACTATGGCTACACCTTC
TRBJ2-2 - TRBV19 TRBD1 CASSITGVTGELFF TGTGCCAGTAGTATCACAGGGGTCACCGGGGAGCTGTTTTTT
TRBJ1-6 many TRBV19 - CASSIQGNSPLHF TGTGCCAGTAGTATACAGGGTAATTCACCCCTCCACTTT
TRBJ2-5 - TRBV7-8 TRBD2 CASRAQTSGSGWETQYF TGTGCCAGCAGGGCCCAGACTAGCGGGAGTGGTTGGGAGACCCAGTACTTC
TRBJ2-2 - TRBV9 - CASSVKTATGELFF TGTGCCAGCAGCGTAAAGACAGCCACCGGGGAGCTGTTTTTT
TRBJ1-5 many TRBV27 - CASSLRGNNQPQHF TGTGCCAGCAGTTTAAGAGGGAACAATCAGCCCCAGCATTTT
TRBJ1-2 many TRBV5-1 - CASSLEGEGGYTF TGCGCCAGCAGCTTGGAAGGAGAAGGAGGCTACACCTTC
TRBJ2-5 many TRBV7-6 TRBD2 CASSLAAGGETQYF TGTGCCAGCAGCTTAGCCGCGGGAGGAGAGACCCAGTACTTC
TRBJ2-5 few TRBV5-1 - CASSLVSETQYF TGCGCCAGCAGCTTGGTATCAGAGACCCAGTACTTC
TRBJ2-3 few TRBV30 TRBD2 CAWSLRASGSFSGADTQYF TGTGCCTGGAGCCTGCGGGCTAGCGGGAGTTTTAGTGGGGCAGATACGCAGTATTTT
TRBJ2-7 many TRBV9 TRBD1 CASSWGQGMGEQYF TGTGCCAGCAGCTGGGGACAGGGAATGGGAGAGCAGTACTTC
TRBJ2-1 - TRBV5-1 - CASSGSGASGNEQFF TGCGCCAGCAGCGGAAGCGGAGCCAGTGGGAATGAGCAGTTCTTC
TRBJ2-2 many TRBV18 - CASSLGQVLTGELFF TGTGCCAGCTCACTGGGCCAGGTTCTCACCGGGGAGCTGTTTTTT
TRBJ2-2 few TRBV7-9 TRBD2 CASSLTSGYTGELFF TGTGCCAGCAGCTTGACTAGCGGGTACACCGGGGAGCTGTTTTTT
TRBJ1-4 many TRBV9 TRBD1 CASSPQGGQVNEKLFF TGTGCCAGCAGCCCCCAGGGGGGACAGGTTAATGAAAAACTGTTTTTT
TRBJ2-6 many TRBV5-1 - CASNEADYSGANVLTF TGCGCCAGCAACGAGGCGGATTACTCTGGGGCCAACGTCCTGACTTTC
TRBJ2-2 many TRBV6-5 TRBD1 CASRDRGDTGELFF TGTGCCAGCCGGGACAGGGGGGACACCGGGGAGCTGTTTTTT
TRBJ2-3 many TRBV7-9 TRBD1 CASSFDRTGVGTDTQYF TGTGCCAGCAGCTTCGACCGGACAGGGGTTGGCACAGATACGCAGTATTTT
TRBJ2-5 few TRBV18 TRBD1 CASSPRTGETQYF TGTGCCAGCTCACCCCGGACAGGGGAGACCCAGTACTTC
TRBJ2-3 many TRBV2 - CASSEEDYPRDTQYF TGTGCCAGCAGTGAAGAGGACTACCCAAGGGATACGCAGTATTTT
TRBJ2-1 many TRBV5-6 TRBD2 CASSAPGTSGNEQFF TGTGCCAGCAGCGCCCCCGGGACTAGCGGAAATGAGCAGTTCTTC
TRBJ2-5 few TRBV29-1 TRBD2 CSVRGLAVEETQYF TGCAGCGTTAGGGGACTAGCGGTAGAAGAGACCCAGTACTTC
TRBJ2-1 many TRBV4-1 TRBD1 CASSQDWQGVGREQFF TGCGCCAGCAGCCAAGATTGGCAGGGGGTCGGTCGGGAGCAGTTCTTC
TRBJ1-4 many TRBV19 - CASSIVLEKLFF TGTGCCAGTAGTATCGTGTTGGAAAAACTGTTTTTT
TRBJ1-1 many TRBV19 TRBD1 CASSIKAGGNTEAFF TGTGCCAGTAGTATTAAGGCAGGGGGGAACACTGAAGCTTTCTTT
TRBJ1-4 many TRBV6-1 - CASNNGLLEKLFF TGTGCCAGCAACAACGGACTGCTCGAAAAACTGTTTTTT
TRBJ2-2 many TRBV9 TRBD2 CASSSRLVAGVNTGELFF TGTGCCAGCAGCTCCCGATTGGTAGCGGGAGTGAACACCGGGGAGCTGTTTTTT
TRBJ2-3 few TRBV5-1 - CASSLDSSTDTQYF TGCGCCAGCAGCTTGGACAGTAGCACAGATACGCAGTATTTT
TRBJ2-5 many TRBV4-2 TRBD2 CASSSRKREQETQYF TGTGCCAGCAGCTCGCGGAAGCGGGAACAAGAGACCCAGTACTTC
TRBJ2-1 many TRBV11-2 - CASSLSREQFF TGTGCCAGCAGCTTGAGTCGAGAGCAGTTCTTC
TRBJ1-4 many TRBV5-1 TRBD1 CASSLRGLEEKLFF TGCGCCAGCAGCTTGAGGGGGCTAGAAGAAAAACTGTTTTTT
TRBJ2-1 - TRBV30 - CAWSVDYSNEQFF TGTGCCTGGAGTGTAGACTATTCAAATGAGCAGTTCTTC
TRBJ1-2 few TRBV15 - CATSRDSTGNGYGYTF TGTGCCACCAGCAGAGATAGCACAGGGAATGGGTATGGCTACACCTTC
TRBJ2-1 many TRBV6-5 TRBD2 CASSDEGLAFSQFF TGTGCCAGCAGTGACGAGGGACTAGCTTTCAGTCAGTTCTTC
TRBJ1-2 - TRBV27 - CASKAGIQNYGYTF TGTGCCAGCAAAGCGGGGATTCAGAACTATGGCTACACCTTC
TRBJ1-4 many TRBV5-1 - CASSSAGVGNEKLFF TGCGCCAGCAGCTCAGCAGGGGTCGGTAATGAAAAACTGTTTTTT
TRBJ1-6 many TRBV4-1 - CASSQESPDIYNSPLHF TGCGCCAGCAGCCAGGAGTCCCCAGATATCTATAATTCACCCCTCCACTTT
TRBJ2-7 many TRBV10-2 TRBD2 CASLSGGASYEQYF TGCGCCAGTCTCAGCGGGGGAGCCTCCTACGAGCAGTACTTC
TRBJ2-5 few TRBV7-2 - CASSSQTRLGGETQYF TGTGCCAGCAGCTCCCAGACTAGGCTGGGTGGGGAGACCCAGTACTTC
TRBJ2-3 many TRBV27 - CASSTYRTDTQYF TGTGCCAGCAGTACCTACAGGACAGATACGCAGTATTTT
TRBJ2-5 many TRBV5-6 TRBD2 CASSDDVAGGRETQYF TGTGCCAGCAGCGACGATGTAGCGGGAGGAAGAGAGACCCAGTACTTC
TRBJ2-1 few TRBV2 - CASSENLYAGTYNEQFF TGTGCCAGCAGTGAGAACCTCTACGCGGGCACCTACAATGAGCAGTTCTTC
TRBJ2-7 many TRBV11-2 TRBD1 CASSLGQGVRYEQYF TGTGCCAGCAGCTTAGGCCAGGGGGTCAGGTACGAGCAGTACTTC
TRBJ2-7 many TRBV5-4 TRBD1 CASSLAGGRYEQYF TGTGCCAGCAGCCTCGCAGGGGGTAGGTACGAGCAGTACTTC